This TCR beta chain appears in the sequencing data of a study of shared clonotypes between healthy human individuals. Study as a whole: Per-donor plates numbered three CD4 naive, three CD4 memory, two CD8 naive and one CD8 memory. Study results and caveats: Tissues were not sampled, only blood, and their repertoires likely differ.

The naive CD8 fraction comprised CD45RO-negative cells positively selected for CCR7 and excluded terminally differentiated effector memory CD45RA+ cells. The germline gives CDR1 MNHEY, CDR2 SMNVEV (reference sequence). This CDR3 contains 16 residues. With V trimmed by 6 bases and J by 4 bases, 12 bases remained unmatched. The repertoire was sequenced with immunoSEQ multiplex PCR; TCRdb's copy has only in-frame clones and lacks some. Of about 800,000 clones in the sample, about 97% were seen once. In regard to this clone: The antigen is not known.

V is TRBV27 and J is TRBJ2-7, with 10 bases identical to TRBD1. This TCR was recovered from a man aged 25-45 years in good health. The specimen sequenced was naive CD8+ T cells sorted from blood. CDR3 bases: TGTGCCAGCAGCCCATCCTATGGGGACAGGGGTTACGAGCAGTACTTC. Amino acid sequence: CASSPSYGDRGYEQYF.